This T cell receptor (beta chain) was documented in a study of shared clonotypes between healthy human individuals. With regard to this clone: What it binds is unknown.

General study points: The sharing of around 5% of naive CD4 clonotypes was seen across a handful of donors. Clonotypes shared by all four donors outscored non-shared clonotypes in generation probability. Clonotype sharing levels among donors were expected to vary with sequencing depth.

Authors' data handling: Filtering of immunoSEQ junctional sequences could not match full-length read filtering. Using immunoSEQ multiplex PCR, the repertoire was profiled, and TCRdb retains in-frame clones only, with some absent. Clone size and the V and J calls come from that table; the DNA yielded D and trimming. The sample lists roughly 2,000,000 clones, about 94% seen once, with 1.2% in the top ten. The naive CD8 subset, CD45RO-negative cells positively selected for CCR7, excluded terminally differentiated effector memory CD45RA+ cells. What was sequenced was naive CD8+ T cells sorted from blood. This receptor was taken from a man aged 18 to 29 in good health.

The CDR3 DNA reads as TGTGCCAGCAGTTTTAGGACAGGGGACGAGCAGTACTTC. Encoded protein: CASSFRTGDEQYF. J is TRBJ2-7 and V is TRBV28; 9 positions match TRBD1. Per the germline V gene, CDR1 is MDHEN and CDR2 is SYDVKM. The CDR3 has 13 residues. The V segment lost 3 bases and the J segment 5 bases; nucleotides outside the gene matches: 2.